Sequencing of this TCR beta chain was carried out in a study of shared clonotypes between healthy human individuals. The DNA input per sorted-subset replicate PCR was 200 to 250 ng, corresponding to around 30,000 T cell genomes. The assay was immunoSEQ multiplex PCR, and TCRdb's table has in-frame clones only and misses some. The table shows 2 million or so clones, with less than 95% occurring only once. CD8 cells regarded as naive lacked CD45RO, were positively chosen for CCR7, and omitted terminally differentiated effector memory CD45RA+ cells. Trimming shortened V by 5 bases and J by 0 bases, and 18 bases separated the two germline ends. The CDR3 is 17 residues long. In germline, CDR1 is SEHNR, CDR2 FQNEAQ (reference sequence).

J is TRBJ2-3 and V is TRBV7-9, with D possibly matching TRBD2 (5 bases). The material sequenced was naive CD8+ T cells sorted from blood. The receptor was isolated from a man between 18 and 35 years old in good health. CDR3 sequence reads: CASSPIDGILSTDTQYF. CDR3 DNA: TGTGCCAGCAGCCCTATCGACGGGATACTTAGCACAGATACGCAGTATTTT.